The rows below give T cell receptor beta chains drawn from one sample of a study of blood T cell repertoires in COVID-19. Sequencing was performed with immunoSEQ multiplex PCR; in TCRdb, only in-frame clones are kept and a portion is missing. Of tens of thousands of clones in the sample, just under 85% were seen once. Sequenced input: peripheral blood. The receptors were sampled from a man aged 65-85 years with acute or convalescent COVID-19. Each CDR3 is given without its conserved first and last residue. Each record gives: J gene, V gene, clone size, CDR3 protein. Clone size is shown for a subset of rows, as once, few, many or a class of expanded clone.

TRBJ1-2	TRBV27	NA	ASSLSPGGEYGYT
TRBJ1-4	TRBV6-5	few	ASSRDRGREKLF
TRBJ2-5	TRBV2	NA	ASMGAGGQETQY
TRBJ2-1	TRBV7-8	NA	ASSLGTGGNEQF
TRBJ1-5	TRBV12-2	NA	ASRLWLGRLNQPQH
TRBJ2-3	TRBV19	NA	ASSIAGGGPDTQY
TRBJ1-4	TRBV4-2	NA	ASSQEDRRGEKLF
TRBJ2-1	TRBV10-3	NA	AISESNQSNEQF
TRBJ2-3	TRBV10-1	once	ASSEGQGSTDTQY
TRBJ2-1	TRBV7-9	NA	ASSSSGTPPQYNEQF
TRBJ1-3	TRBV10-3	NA	ASQPGFGNTIY
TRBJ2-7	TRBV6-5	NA	ASTGQIYEQY
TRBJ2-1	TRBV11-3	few	ASSPAQGYNEQF
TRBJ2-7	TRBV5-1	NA	ASSPGDSSYEQY
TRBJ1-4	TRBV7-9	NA	ASSRGTDNEKLF
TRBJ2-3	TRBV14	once	ASSRGLETDTQY
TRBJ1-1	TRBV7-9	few	ASSNQGGTEAF
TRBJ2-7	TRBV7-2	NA	ASSLGRGGVYEQY
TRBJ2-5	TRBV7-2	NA	ASSLHKQETQY
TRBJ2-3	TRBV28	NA	ASSLYRQSTDTQY
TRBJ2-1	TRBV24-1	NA	ATSSKRGAGNEQF
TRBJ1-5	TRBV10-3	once	AISGQGAAGPQH
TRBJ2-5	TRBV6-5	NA	ASSYSGGASETQY
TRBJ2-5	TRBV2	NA	ASSLGQGGETQY
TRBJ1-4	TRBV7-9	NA	ASSSGTGNEKLF
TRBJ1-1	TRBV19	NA	ASRPVVGAAEAF
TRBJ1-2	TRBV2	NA	ASRAGLGGGYT
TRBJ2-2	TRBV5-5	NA	ASTPRGGPTGELF
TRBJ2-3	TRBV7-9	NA	ASGGAGADTQY
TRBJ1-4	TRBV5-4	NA	ASSPGGQTNEKLF
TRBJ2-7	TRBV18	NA	ASLLDRGGEQY
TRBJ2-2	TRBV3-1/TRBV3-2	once	ASSPGITGELF
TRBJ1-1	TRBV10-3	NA	AISEAAGNTEAF
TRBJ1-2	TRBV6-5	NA	ASSPGTGWDYGYT
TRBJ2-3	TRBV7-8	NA	ASSLGVTDTQY
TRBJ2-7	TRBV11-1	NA	ASSPMTGSSYEQY
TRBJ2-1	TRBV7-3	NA	ASSSTGTRDHNEQF